This entry describes one T cell receptor beta chain. The antigen remains unidentified. Germline and junction disagree at one end, which may indicate a read error. Germline assignment: CDR1 SGHRS and CDR2 YFSETQ. The CDR3 contains 14 residues. The data were obtained in a study of early T cells in non-severe SARS-CoV-2 infection. Study-level information: The input, bulk RNA from unsorted whole blood, was sequenced, and chains were unpaired. Notes on the study in general: VDJdb-based matching was biased toward anti-spike CD8 responses and missed private and CD4 specificities.

The TCR library protocol was used to attach unique molecular identifiers. These identifiers were attached to individual cDNA molecules. In TCRdb, the 5' RACE reads were re-called with MiXCR into one record per CDR3 protein. The profile shows 70,000 to 80,000 distinct CDR3 sequences, around 11% of them singletons. This sequence joins TRBV5-1 and TRBJ1-6, with TRBD1 matching over 9 bases. The source material was whole blood, sampled at baseline. This clonotype was sampled from an adult who was a healthcare worker with PCR-confirmed SARS-CoV-2 infection or an uninfected control (not recorded which). CDR3 coding DNA: TGCGCCAGCGGGACAGGGACCCTCAATTCACCCCTCCATTTT. Translating it yields CASGTGTLNSPLHF.